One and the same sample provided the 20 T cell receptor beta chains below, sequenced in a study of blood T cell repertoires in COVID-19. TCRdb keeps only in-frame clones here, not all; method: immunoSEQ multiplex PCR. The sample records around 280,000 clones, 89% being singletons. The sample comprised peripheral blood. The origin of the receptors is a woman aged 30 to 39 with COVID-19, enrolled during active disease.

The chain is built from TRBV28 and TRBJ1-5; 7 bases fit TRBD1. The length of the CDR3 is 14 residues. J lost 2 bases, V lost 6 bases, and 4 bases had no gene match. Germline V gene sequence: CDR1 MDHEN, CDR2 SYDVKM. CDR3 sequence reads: CASSLQGGNQPQHF. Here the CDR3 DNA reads TGTGCCAGCAGCCTCCAGGGGGGCAATCAGCCCCAGCATTTT.

CDR3 amino acids: CASQLGLAGGYEQYF. The DNA of the CDR3 is TGTGCCAGCCAGCTAGGACTAGCGGGGGGCTACGAGCAGTACTTC. The rearrangement links TRBV7-9 to TRBJ2-7, with 14 positions matching TRBD2. The V segment lost 8 bases and the J segment 3 bases; nucleotides outside the gene matches: 6. There are 15 residues in the CDR3. Germline loops: CDR1 SEHNR, CDR2 FQNEAQ (reference sequence).

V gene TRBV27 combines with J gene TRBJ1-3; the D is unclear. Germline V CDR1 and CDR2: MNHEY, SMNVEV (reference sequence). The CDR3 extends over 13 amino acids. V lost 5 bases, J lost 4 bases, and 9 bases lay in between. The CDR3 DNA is TGTGCCAGCAGTGAGATGTTAGGAAACACCATATATTTT. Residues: CASSEMLGNTIYF.

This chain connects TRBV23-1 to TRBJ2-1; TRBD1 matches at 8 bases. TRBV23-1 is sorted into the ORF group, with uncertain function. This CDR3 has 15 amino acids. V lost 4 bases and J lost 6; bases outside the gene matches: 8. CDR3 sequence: CASSRGQGVGNEQFF. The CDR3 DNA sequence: TGCGCCAGCAGTCGCGGACAGGGAGTGGGCAATGAGCAGTTCTTC.

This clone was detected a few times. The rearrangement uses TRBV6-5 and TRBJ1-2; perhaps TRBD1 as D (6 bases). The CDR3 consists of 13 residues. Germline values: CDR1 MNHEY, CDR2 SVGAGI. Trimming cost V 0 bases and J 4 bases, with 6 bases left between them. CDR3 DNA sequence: TGTGCCAGCAGTTACTCGGGGGCCTATGGCTACACCTTC. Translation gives CASSYSGAYGYTF.

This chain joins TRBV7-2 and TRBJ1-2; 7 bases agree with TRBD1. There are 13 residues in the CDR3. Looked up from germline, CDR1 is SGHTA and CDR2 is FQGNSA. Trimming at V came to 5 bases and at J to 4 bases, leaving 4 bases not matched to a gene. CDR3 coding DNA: TGTGCCAGCAGCGACAGGGTAGGCTATGGCTACACCTTC. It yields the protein CASSDRVGYGYTF.

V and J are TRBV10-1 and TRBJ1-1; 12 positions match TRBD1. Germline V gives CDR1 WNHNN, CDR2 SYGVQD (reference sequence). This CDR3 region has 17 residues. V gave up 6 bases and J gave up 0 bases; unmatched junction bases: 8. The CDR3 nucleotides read TGCGCCAGCAGCACCCGGGACAGGGGGCTACTGAACACTGAAGCTTTCTTT. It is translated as CASSTRDRGLLNTEAFF.

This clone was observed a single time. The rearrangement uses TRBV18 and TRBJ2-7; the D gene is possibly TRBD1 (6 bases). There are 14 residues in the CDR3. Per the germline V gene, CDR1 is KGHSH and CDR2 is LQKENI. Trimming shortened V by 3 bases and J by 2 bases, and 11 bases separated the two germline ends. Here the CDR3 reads CASSPTGSPYEQYF. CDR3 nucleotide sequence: TGTGCCAGCTCACCCACAGGGTCCCCCTACGAGCAGTACTTC.

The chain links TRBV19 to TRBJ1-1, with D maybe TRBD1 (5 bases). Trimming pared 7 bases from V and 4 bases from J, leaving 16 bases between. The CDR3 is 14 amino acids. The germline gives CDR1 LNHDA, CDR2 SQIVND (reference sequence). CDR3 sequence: CASNFQGPSTEAFF. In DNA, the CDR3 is TGTGCCAGTAATTTTCAGGGCCCGAGCACTGAAGCTTTCTTT.

As DNA, the CDR3 is TGTGCCAGCAGTTTAGGCTTGAGGGAGACCCAGTACTTC. Protein product: CASSLGLRETQYF. V gene TRBV12-3 or TRBV12-4 combines with J gene TRBJ2-5, with D unresolved. Trimming shortened V by 1 base and J by 5 bases, and 8 bases separated the two germline ends. This CDR3 contains 13 residues.

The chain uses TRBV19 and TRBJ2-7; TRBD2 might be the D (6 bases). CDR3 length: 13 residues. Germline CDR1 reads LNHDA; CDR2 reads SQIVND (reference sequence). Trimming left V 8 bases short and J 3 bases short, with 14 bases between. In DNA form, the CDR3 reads TGTGCCAGTGGGTTTCGGGGGAGCTACGAGCAGTACTTC. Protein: CASGFRGSYEQYF.

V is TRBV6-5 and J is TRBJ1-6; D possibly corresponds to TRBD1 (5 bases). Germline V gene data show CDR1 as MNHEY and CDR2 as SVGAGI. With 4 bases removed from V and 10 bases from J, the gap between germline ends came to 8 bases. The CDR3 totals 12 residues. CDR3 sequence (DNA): TGTGCCAGCAGTTGGACAAGCTCACCCCTCCACTTT. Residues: CASSWTSSPLHF.

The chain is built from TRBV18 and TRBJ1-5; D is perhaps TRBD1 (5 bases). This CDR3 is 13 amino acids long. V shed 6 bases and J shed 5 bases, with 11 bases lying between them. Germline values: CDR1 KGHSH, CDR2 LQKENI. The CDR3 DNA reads TGTGCCAGCTCGGCACAGGAATATCAGCCCCAGCATTTT. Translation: CASSAQEYQPQHF.

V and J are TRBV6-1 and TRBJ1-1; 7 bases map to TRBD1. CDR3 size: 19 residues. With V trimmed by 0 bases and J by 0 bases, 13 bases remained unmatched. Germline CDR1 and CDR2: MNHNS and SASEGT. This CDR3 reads CASSEALRFRGRMNTEAFF. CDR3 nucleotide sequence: TGTGCCAGCAGTGAAGCGCTTCGCTTCAGGGGGAGGATGAACACTGAAGCTTTCTTT.

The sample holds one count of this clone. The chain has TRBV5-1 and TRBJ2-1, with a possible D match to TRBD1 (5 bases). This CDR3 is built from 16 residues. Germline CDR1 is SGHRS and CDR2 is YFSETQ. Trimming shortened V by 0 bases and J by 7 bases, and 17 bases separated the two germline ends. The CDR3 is CASSLVPDGPGNEQFF. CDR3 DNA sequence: TGCGCCAGCAGCTTGGTCCCGGACGGCCCAGGGAATGAGCAGTTCTTC.

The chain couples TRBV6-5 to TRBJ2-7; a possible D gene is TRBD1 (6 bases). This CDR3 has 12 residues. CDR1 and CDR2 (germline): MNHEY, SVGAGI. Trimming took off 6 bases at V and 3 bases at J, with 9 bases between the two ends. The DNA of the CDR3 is TGTGCCAGCAGGAAGGGGGTCTACGAGCAGTACTTC. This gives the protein CASRKGVYEQYF.

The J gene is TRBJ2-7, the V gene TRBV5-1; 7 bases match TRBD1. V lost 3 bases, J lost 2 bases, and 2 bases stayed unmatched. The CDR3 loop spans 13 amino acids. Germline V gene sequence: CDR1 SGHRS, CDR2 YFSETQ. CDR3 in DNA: TGCGCCAGCAGCTCAGACAGGGCCTACGAGCAGTACTTC. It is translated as CASSSDRAYEQYF.

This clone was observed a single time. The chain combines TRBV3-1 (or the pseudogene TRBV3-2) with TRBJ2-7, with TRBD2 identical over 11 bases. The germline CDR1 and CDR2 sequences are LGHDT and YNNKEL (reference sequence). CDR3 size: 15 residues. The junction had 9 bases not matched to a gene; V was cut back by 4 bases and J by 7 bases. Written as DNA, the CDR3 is TGTGCCAGCAGCCCCCGACTAGCGGGATCGCGTGAGCAGTACTTC. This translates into CASSPRLAGSREQYF.

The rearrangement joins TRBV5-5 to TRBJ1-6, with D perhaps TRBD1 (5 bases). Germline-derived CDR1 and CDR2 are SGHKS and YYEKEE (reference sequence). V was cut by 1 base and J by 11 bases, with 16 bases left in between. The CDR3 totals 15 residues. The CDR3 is CASSLTGAGGPPLHF. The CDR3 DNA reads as TGTGCCAGCAGCTTGACTGGGGCAGGTGGTCCACCCCTCCACTTT.

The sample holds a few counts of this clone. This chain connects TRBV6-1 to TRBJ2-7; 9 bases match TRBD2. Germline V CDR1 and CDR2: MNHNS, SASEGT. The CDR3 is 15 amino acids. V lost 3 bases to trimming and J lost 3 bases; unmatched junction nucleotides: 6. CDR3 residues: CASSELAGEHYEQYF. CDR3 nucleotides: TGTGCCAGCAGTGAGTTAGCGGGGGAGCACTACGAGCAGTACTTC.